Sequencing of this T cell receptor (beta chain) was carried out in a study of beta chain features in type 1 diabetes. Study overall: Examination of sorted cells across all samples involved around 99 million cells. The study's findings and limits: There were fewer insertions and more deletions at the VDJ junctions of type 1 diabetes patients. Researchers cautioned that cDNA sequencing could over-represent cells with high TCR expression. Type 1 diabetes patients had moderately but significantly shorter TCRB CDR3s in all four CD4+ subsets.

Germline CDR1 is SGHTA and CDR2 is FQGNSA. The CDR3 sequence is 13 residues long. V lost 5 bases and J lost 7; bases outside the gene matches: 6. cDNA synthesis used the whole RNA isolate, giving expressed TCRB sequences. Deep immunoSEQ sequencing covered naive, central memory and regulatory T cell samples. Only in-frame clones appear in the TCRdb table, and some are missing; sequencing was by immunoSEQ multiplex PCR. The sample includes a few hundred thousand clones, about 15% of them seen just once. Details on this clone: The antigen is unknown.

Input material: naive CD4+ T cells from blood. This rearrangement joins TRBV7-2 to TRBJ1-1, with 8 bases aligning to TRBD1. The receptor was derived from a man in his thirties or forties with type 1 diabetes. The CDR3 DNA follows: TGTGCCAGCAGCCTGGACAGGGCCGATGAAGCTTTCTTT. This codes for CASSLDRADEAFF.